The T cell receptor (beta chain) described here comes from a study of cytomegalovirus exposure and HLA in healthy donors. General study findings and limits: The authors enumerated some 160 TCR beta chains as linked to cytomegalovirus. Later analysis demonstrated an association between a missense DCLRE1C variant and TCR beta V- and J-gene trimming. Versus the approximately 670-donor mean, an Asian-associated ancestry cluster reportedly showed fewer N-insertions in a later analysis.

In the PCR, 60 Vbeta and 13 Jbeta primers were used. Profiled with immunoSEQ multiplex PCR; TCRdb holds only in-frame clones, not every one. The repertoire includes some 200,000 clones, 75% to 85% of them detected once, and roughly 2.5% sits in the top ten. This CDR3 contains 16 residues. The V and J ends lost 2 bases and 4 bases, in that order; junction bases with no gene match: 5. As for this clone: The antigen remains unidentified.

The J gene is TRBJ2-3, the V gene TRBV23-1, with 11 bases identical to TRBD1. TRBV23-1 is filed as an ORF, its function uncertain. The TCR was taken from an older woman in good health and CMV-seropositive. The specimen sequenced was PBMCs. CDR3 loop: CASSQRTGGPSDTQYF. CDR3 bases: TGCGCCAGCAGTCAAAGGACAGGGGGCCCCTCAGATACGCAGTATTTT.